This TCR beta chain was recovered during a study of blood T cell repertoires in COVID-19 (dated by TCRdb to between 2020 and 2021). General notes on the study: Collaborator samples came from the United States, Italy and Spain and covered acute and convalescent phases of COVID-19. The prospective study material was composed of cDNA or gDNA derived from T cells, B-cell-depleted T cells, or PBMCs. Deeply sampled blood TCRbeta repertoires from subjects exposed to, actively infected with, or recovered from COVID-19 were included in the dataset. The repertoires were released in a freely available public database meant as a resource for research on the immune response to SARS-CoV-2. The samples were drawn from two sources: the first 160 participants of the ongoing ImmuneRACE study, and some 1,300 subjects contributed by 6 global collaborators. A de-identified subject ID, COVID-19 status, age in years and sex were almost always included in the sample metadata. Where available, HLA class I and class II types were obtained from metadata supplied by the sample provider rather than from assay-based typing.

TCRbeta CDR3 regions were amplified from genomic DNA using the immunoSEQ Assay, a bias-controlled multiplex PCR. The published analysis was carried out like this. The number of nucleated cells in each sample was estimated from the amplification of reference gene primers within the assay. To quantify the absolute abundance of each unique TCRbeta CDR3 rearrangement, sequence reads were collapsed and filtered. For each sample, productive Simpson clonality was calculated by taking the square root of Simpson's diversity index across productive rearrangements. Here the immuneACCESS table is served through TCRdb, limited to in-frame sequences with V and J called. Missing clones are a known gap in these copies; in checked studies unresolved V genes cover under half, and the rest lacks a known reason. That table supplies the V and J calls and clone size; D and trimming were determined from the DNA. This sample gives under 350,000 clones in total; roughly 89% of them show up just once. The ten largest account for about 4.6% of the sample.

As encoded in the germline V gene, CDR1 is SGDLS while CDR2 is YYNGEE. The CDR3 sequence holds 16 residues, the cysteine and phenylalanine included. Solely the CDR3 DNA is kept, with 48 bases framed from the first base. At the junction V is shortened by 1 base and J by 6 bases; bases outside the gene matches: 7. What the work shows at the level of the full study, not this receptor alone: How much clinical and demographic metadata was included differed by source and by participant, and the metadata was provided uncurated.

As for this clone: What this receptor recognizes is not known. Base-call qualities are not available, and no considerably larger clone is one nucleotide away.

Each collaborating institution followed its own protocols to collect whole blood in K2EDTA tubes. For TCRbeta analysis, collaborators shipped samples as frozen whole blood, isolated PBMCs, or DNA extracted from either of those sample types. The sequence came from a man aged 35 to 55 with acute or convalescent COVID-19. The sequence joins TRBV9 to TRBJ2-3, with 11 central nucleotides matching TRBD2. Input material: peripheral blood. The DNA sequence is TGTGCCAGCAGCGTAACTAGCGGGGGCCCATCGGATACGCAGTATTTT. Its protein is CASSVTSGGPSDTQYF. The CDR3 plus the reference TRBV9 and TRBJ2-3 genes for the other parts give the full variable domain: DSGVTQTPKHLITATGQRVTLRCSPRSGDLSVYWYQQSLDQGLQFLIQYYNGEERAKGNILERFSAQQFPDLHSELNLSSLELGDSALYFCASSVTSGGPSDTQYFGPGTRLTVL.